The T cell receptor beta chain described here comes from a study of blood T cell repertoires in COVID-19. Overall study: Donors in the United States, Italy and Spain gave samples during acute or convalescent COVID-19. PBMCs, B-cell-depleted T cells, or T cells were the source of the cDNA or gDNA that made up the material.

Clones were sequenced by immunoSEQ multiplex PCR, and TCRdb holds only the in-frame ones, with some missing. The sample holds some 230,000 clones, approximately 80% seen once. This clone came up a few times. This CDR3 has 16 amino acids. Germline V gives CDR1 SNHLY, CDR2 FYNNEI. Trimming removed 5 bases from V and 5 bases from J; junction bases left unmatched: 11. The sequenced sample was peripheral blood. V is TRBV2 and J is TRBJ1-1; 10 positions agree with TRBD1. The origin of this receptor is a woman between 50 and 59 years old with acute or convalescent COVID-19. For the CDR3, the DNA is TGTGCCAGCAGTCGAACCGGGACAGGGGTGGGTACTGAAGCTTTCTTT. Its protein product is CASSRTGTGVGTEAFF.